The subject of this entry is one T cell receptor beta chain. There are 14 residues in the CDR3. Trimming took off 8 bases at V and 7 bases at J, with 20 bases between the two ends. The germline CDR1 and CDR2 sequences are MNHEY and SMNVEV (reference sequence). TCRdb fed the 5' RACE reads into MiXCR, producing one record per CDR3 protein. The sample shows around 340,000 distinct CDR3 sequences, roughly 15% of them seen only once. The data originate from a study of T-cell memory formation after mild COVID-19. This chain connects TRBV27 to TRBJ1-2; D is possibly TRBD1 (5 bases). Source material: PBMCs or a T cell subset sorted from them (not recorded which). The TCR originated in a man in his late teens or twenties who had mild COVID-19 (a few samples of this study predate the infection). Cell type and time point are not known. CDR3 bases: TGTGCCAGCGCCAGCCACCCCAGGGAATCTGGCTACACCTTC. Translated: CASASHPRESGYTF.